The clone carrying this TCR beta chain was observed a single time. The assay was immunoSEQ multiplex PCR, and TCRdb's table has in-frame clones only and misses some. Of 50,000 to 65,000 clones listed, approximately 86% are singletons. The sample is drawn from a study of OX40 agonist ivuxolimab in advanced cancers. CDR3 size: 14 residues. V lost 0 bases, J lost 4 bases, and 8 bases lay in between. Germline V gene sequence: CDR1 SGHDT, CDR2 YYEEEE. Sequencing used CD4+ or CD8+ T cells sorted from blood, obtained in a trial of the OX40 agonist ivuxolimab. The V and J genes are TRBV5-6 and TRBJ1-3; unclear D gene. This clonotype was obtained from an adult with an advanced solid tumor such as melanoma, head and neck, liver or kidney cancer. The CDR3 bases are TGTGCCAGCAGCTTGGGTCACCGGGGAAACACCATATATTTT. Protein: CASSLGHRGNTIYF.